These T cell receptor beta chains were read from a single sample in a study of T cells after yellow fever vaccination. TCRdb reprocessed the 5' RACE reads with MiXCR, giving one entry per CDR3 protein. Of over 300,000 distinct CDR3 sequences listed, over 3.5% are singletons. Sample: PBMCs, taken 5 days after the yellow fever booster vaccination. These receptors were collected from a young man who received the YFV17D yellow fever vaccine. CDR3s include the opening cysteine and the closing phenylalanine or tryptophan. The order of the fields is D gene, J gene, V gene, CDR3 protein. D genes are given only for firm matches.

D: .; J: TRBJ2-5; V: TRBV6-5; CDR3: CASSYLWGETQYF
D: .; J: TRBJ2-5; V: TRBV4-1; CDR3: CASSLGRGGLGETQYF
D: .; J: TRBJ1-1; V: TRBV6-2/TRBV6-3; CDR3: CASRYRMNTEAFF
D: .; J: TRBJ2-7; V: TRBV10-2; CDR3: CASSEQVRNWGLGYEQYF
D: TRBD1; J: TRBJ1-1; V: TRBV4-1; CDR3: CASSHIQGYTEAFF
D: .; J: TRBJ1-2; V: TRBV7-2; CDR3: CASSLEGGSDGYTF
D: TRBD2; J: TRBJ2-3; V: TRBV12-3/TRBV12-4; CDR3: CASSTGLAGGDTQYF
D: TRBD1; J: TRBJ2-7; V: TRBV7-9; CDR3: CASSSFDRGEMYEQYF
D: .; J: TRBJ2-1; V: TRBV30; CDR3: CASGLRGAYNEQFF
D: .; J: TRBJ1-1; V: TRBV5-1; CDR3: CASRDQGNTEAFF
D: TRBD1; J: TRBJ2-2; V: TRBV29-1; CDR3: CSAGQGLGGELFF
D: .; J: TRBJ1-2; V: TRBV7-3; CDR3: CASSLNNYGYTF
D: .; J: TRBJ2-2; V: TRBV2; CDR3: CASEGDTGELFF
D: TRBD2; J: TRBJ2-1; V: TRBV4-2; CDR3: CASSQDIGAGLNEQFF
D: .; J: TRBJ2-4; V: TRBV4-3; CDR3: CASSQDLATNVQYF
D: .; J: TRBJ2-2; V: TRBV6-6; CDR3: CASSPDGELFF
D: .; J: TRBJ2-1; V: TRBV27; CDR3: CASTGGYNEQFF
D: TRBD1; J: TRBJ1-1; V: TRBV19; CDR3: CASEVTGAGEGSFF
D: TRBD2; J: TRBJ2-1; V: TRBV6-6; CDR3: CASSYRGLAGGQNEQFF
D: .; J: TRBJ1-2; V: TRBV20-1; CDR3: CSARDYKQSGYGYTF
D: TRBD1; J: TRBJ2-1; V: TRBV28; CDR3: CASSRPGQGVNEQFF
D: .; J: TRBJ1-1; V: TRBV5-1; CDR3: CASSKGDAPRNTEAFF
D: TRBD1; J: TRBJ2-4; V: TRBV4-3; CDR3: CASSLARTGENIQYF
D: .; J: TRBJ2-2; V: TRBV12-3/TRBV12-4; CDR3: CASSFVRSHANTGELFF
D: TRBD2; J: TRBJ2-7; V: TRBV10-3; CDR3: CAISESTSGGDEQYF
D: .; J: TRBJ2-5; V: TRBV7-2; CDR3: CASSQPIRETQYF
D: .; J: TRBJ1-1; V: TRBV7-9; CDR3: CASSLGAPTLNTEAFF
D: TRBD2; J: TRBJ2-5; V: TRBV4-3; CDR3: CASSQDREGFETQYF
D: .; J: TRBJ2-7; V: TRBV27; CDR3: CASRSPRQGIYEQYF
D: .; J: TRBJ2-1; V: TRBV4-3; CDR3: CASSPDGGLSGEQFF
D: .; J: TRBJ2-5; V: TRBV27; CDR3: CASSSAQETQYF
D: .; J: TRBJ2-2; V: TRBV6-5; CDR3: CASSDRNTGELFF
D: TRBD1; J: TRBJ2-6; V: TRBV6-6; CDR3: CASRDPGQGSKSGANVLTF
D: TRBD1; J: TRBJ2-3; V: TRBV11-2; CDR3: CASSLGRDRVTDTQYF